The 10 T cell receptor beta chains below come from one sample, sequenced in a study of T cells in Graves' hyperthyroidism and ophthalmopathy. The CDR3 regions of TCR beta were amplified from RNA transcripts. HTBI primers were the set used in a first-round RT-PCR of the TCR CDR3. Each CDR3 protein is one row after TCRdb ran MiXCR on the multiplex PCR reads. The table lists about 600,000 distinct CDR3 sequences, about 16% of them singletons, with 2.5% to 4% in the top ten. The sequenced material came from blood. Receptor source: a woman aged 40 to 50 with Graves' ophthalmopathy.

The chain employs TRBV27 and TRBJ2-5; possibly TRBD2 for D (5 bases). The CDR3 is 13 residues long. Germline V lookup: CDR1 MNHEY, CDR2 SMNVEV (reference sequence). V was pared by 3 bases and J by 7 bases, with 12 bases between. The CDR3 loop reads CASSFRGSGTQYF. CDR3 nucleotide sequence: TGTGCCAGCAGTTTCCGGGGATCGGGGACCCAGTACTTC.

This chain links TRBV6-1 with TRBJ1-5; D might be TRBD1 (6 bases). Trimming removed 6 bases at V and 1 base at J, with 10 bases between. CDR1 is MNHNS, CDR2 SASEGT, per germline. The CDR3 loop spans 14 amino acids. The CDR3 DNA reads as TGTGCCAGCAGGCTGGGGGCGAGCAATCAGCCCCAGCATTTT. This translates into CASRLGASNQPQHF.

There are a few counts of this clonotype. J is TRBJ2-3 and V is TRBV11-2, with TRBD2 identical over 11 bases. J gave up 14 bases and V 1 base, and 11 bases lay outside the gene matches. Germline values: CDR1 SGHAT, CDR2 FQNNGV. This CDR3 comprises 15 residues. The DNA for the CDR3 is TGTGCCAGCAGCTTAGGGGTCGGTAGCGGGGGGGCTTGGTATTTT. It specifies CASSLGVGSGGAWYF.

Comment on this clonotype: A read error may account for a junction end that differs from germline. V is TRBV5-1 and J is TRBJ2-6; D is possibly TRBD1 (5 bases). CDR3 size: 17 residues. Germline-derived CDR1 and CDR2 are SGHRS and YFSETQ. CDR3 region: CASSLHGVNSGANVLIF. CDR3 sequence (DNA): TGCGCCAGCAGCCTCCATGGGGTAAACTCTGGGGCCAACGTCCTGATTTTC. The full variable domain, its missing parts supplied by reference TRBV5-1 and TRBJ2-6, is KAGVTQTPRYLIKTRGQQVTLSCSPISGHRSVSWYQQTPGQGLQFLFEYFSETQRNKGNFPGRFSGRQFSNSRSEMNVSTLELGDSALYLCASSLHGVNSGANVLIFGAGSRLTVL.

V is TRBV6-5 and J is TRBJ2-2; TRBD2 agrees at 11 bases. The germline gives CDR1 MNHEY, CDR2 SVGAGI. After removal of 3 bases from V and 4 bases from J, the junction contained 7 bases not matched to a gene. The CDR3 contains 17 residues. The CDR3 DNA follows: TGTGCCAGCAGTTATACTAGCGGGAGTTTGGGCACCGGGGAGCTGTTTTTT. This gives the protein CASSYTSGSLGTGELFF.

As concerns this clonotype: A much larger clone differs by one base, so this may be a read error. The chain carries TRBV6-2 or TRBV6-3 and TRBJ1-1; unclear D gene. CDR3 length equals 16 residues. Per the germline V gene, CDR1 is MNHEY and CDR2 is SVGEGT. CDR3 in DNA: TGTGCCAGCAGTTACTCGAAATCGGGAGGGAACGCTGAAGCTTTCTTT. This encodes CASSYSKSGGNAEAFF.

CDR3 in DNA: TGTGCCTACCAAGGGGGCGGCTCTGGAAACACCATATATTTT. This codes for CAYQGGGSGNTIYF. This sequence joins TRBV30 and TRBJ1-3; 7 bases map to TRBD1. With 7 bases clipped from V and 0 bases from J, the junction kept 6 bases outside the gene matches. Germline loops: CDR1 GTSNPN, CDR2 SVGIG (reference sequence). This CDR3 is 14 amino acids long.

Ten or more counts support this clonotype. The chain's CDR3 is CAWSVGAGIVSPLHF. CDR3 nucleotide sequence: TGTGCCTGGAGTGTGGGTGCTGGGATAGTTTCACCCCTCCACTTT. The chain carries TRBV30 and TRBJ1-6; D unresolved. Trimming stripped 0 bases from V and 9 bases from J, with 15 bases between. The CDR3 is made up of 15 amino acids. Germline values: CDR1 GTSNPN, CDR2 SVGIG (reference sequence).

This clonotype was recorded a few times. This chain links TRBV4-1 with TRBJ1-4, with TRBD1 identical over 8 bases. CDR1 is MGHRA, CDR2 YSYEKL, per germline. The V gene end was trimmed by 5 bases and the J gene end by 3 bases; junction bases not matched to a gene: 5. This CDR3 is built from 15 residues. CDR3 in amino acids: CASSRTGNPNEKLFF. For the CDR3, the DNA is TGCGCCAGCAGCAGGACAGGGAACCCTAATGAAAAACTGTTTTTT.

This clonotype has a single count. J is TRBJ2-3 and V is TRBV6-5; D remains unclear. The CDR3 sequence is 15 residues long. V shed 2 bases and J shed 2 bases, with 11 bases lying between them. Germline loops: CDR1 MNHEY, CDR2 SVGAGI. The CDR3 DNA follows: TGTGCCAGCAGTTACAGGGAATGGTCCACAGATACGCAGTATTTT. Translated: CASSYREWSTDTQYF.